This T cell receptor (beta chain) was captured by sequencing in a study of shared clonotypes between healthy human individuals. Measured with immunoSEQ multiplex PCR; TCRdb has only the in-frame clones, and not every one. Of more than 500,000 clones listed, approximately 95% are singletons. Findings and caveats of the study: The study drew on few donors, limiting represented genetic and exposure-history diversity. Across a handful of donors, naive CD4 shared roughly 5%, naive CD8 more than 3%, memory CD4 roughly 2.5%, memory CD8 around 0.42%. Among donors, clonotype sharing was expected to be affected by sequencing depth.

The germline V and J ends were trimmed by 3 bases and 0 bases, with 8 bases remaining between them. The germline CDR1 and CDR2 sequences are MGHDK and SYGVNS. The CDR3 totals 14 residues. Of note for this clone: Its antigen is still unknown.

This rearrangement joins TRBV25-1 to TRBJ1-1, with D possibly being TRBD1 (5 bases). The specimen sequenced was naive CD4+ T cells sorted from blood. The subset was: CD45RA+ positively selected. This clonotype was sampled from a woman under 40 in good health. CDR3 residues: CASSDPTVNTEAFF. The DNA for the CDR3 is TGTGCCAGCAGTGACCCGACAGTGAACACTGAAGCTTTCTTT.